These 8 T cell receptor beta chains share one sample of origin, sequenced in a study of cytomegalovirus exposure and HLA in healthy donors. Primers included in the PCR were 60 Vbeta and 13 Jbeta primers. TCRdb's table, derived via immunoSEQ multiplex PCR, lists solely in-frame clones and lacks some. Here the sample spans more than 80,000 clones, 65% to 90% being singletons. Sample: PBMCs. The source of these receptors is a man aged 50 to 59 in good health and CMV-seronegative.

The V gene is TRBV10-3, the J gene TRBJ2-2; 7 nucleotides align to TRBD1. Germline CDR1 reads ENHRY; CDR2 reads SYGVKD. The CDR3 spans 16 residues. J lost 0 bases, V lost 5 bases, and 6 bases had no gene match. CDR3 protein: CAISKGASSNTGELFF. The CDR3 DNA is TGTGCCATCAGTAAGGGGGCATCCTCGAACACCGGGGAGCTGTTTTTT.

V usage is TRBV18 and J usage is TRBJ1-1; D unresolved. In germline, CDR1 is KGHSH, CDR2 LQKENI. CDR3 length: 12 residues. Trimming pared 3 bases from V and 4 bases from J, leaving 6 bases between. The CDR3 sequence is CASSPRVTEAFF. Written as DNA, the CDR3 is TGTGCCAGCTCACCGCGGGTCACTGAAGCTTTCTTT.

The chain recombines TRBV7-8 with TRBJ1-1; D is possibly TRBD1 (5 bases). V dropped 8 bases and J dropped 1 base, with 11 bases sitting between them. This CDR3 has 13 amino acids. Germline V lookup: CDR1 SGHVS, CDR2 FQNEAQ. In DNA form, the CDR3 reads TGTGCCAGCCGGGGGGAGGCGAACACTGAAGCTTTCTTT. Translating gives CASRGEANTEAFF.

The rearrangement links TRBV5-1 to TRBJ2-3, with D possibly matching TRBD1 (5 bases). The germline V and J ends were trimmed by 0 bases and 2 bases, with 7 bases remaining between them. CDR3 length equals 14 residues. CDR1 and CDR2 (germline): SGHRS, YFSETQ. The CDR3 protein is CASSLGGLTDTQYF. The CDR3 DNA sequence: TGCGCCAGCAGCTTGGGGGGCCTCACAGATACGCAGTATTTT.

The CDR3 DNA sequence: TGTGCCTGGACCGGGACAGTTAACACTGAAGCTTTCTTT. Amino acid sequence: CAWTGTVNTEAFF. The chain has TRBV30 and TRBJ1-1; 7 positions match TRBD1. The germline gives CDR1 GTSNPN, CDR2 SVGIG (reference sequence). This CDR3 is 13 amino acids long. V was clipped by 4 bases and J by 2 bases; unmatched bases: 4.

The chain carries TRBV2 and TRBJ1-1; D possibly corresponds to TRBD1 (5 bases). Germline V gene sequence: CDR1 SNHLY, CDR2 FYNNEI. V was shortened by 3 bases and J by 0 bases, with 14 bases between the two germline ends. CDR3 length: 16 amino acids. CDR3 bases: TGTGCCAGCAGTGAGGGGCGGGGAAGGATGAACACTGAAGCTTTCTTT. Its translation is CASSEGRGRMNTEAFF.

The CDR3 sequence is CASNQGLNSPLHF. In DNA, the CDR3 is TGTGCCAGCAATCAGGGTTTGAATTCACCCCTCCACTTT. The chain recombines TRBV6-6 with TRBJ1-6, with D perhaps matching TRBD1 (5 bases). Trimming shortened V by 7 bases and J by 7 bases, and 11 bases separated the two germline ends. The CDR3 has 13 amino acids. Germline V gene lookup returns CDR1 MNHNY and CDR2 SVGAGI (reference sequence).

CDR3 nucleotide sequence: TGTGCCAGCAGCGCCGACAGGGTGCCGGTCAATGAGCAGTTCTTC. Its translation is CASSADRVPVNEQFF. This chain joins TRBV9 and TRBJ2-1; 7 nucleotides match TRBD1. After removal of 3 bases from V and 6 bases from J, the junction contained 9 bases not matched to a gene. CDR1 SGDLS and CDR2 YYNGEE come from the germline V gene. There are 15 residues in the CDR3.